Presented here are 10 T cell receptor beta chains from one specimen sequenced in a study of Ad26.COV2.S vaccination and SARS-CoV-2 variants. TCRdb's table, derived via immunoSEQ multiplex PCR, lists solely in-frame clones and lacks some. The sample holds about 400,000 clones, 89% seen once. This sample's treatment: some 19 received Ad26.COV2.S at low or high dose, single or two shots; 5 received placebo; per-sample allocation not given. Samples came from day 63 after the first vaccine or placebo injection. The sequences come from peripheral blood, collected in a trial of Ad26.COV2.S vaccine versus placebo. These receptor sequences come from a person aged 18-65 years who received the Ad26.COV2.S COVID-19 vaccine or a placebo.

This CDR3 reads CASSEDVHHEQYF. The DNA of the CDR3 is TGTGCCAGCAGTGAAGATGTACATCACGAGCAGTACTTC. The chain combines TRBV25-1 with TRBJ2-7; D remains unclear. Germline assignment: CDR1 MGHDK and CDR2 SYGVNS. V dropped 2 bases and J dropped 5 bases, with 10 bases sitting between them. The CDR3 sequence is 13 residues long.

The rearrangement links TRBV6-5 to TRBJ1-5; tentative D call: TRBD1 (5 bases). Trimming pared 7 bases from V and 1 base from J, leaving 11 bases between. This CDR3 comprises 14 residues. The germline CDR1 and CDR2 sequences are MNHEY and SVGAGI. In DNA, the CDR3 is TGTGCCAGCACGTGGACACGAAGCAATCAGCCCCAGCATTTT. Protein sequence: CASTWTRSNQPQHF.

This clone was detected once. The chain joins TRBV18 to TRBJ2-1, with D unclear. This CDR3 region has 14 residues. Trimming took 6 bases from V and 6 from J, leaving 15 bases between them. Per the germline V gene, CDR1 is KGHSH and CDR2 is LQKENI. This chain's CDR3 is CASSTIVMGNEQFF. The DNA of the CDR3 is TGTGCCAGCTCCACCATAGTAATGGGCAATGAGCAGTTCTTC.

The genes are TRBV5-8 and TRBJ2-7, with 8 bases fitting TRBD1. This CDR3 region has 16 residues. Germline CDR1 and CDR2: SGHTS and YDEGEE. Germline trimming cut 2 bases from V and 2 bases from J; bases unmatched to any gene: 9. DNA for the CDR3: TGTGCCAGCAGCTTAAGGACAGGGTTTGGCACCTACGAGCAGTACTTC. As protein: CASSLRTGFGTYEQYF. Full variable domain (rest looked up from reference TRBV5-8 and TRBJ2-7): EAGVTQSPTHLIKTRGQQATLRCSPISGHTSVYWYQQALGLGLQFLLWYDEGEERNRGNFPPRFSGRQFPNYSSELNVNALELEDSALYLCASSLRTGFGTYEQYFGPGTRLTVT.

This clone was counted a single time. The chain employs TRBV28 and TRBJ2-3; 11 bases match TRBD2. V dropped 6 bases and J dropped 5; count of bases not matched to a gene: 7. CDR1 is MDHEN and CDR2 is SYDVKM in the germline V gene. The length of the CDR3 is 15 residues. The CDR3 nucleotides read TGTGCCAGCAGCCCTCCCCTAGCGGGAGGAGATACGCAGTATTTT. Translation: CASSPPLAGGDTQYF.

The rearrangement uses TRBV28 and TRBJ2-3, with 8 bases identical to TRBD2. The length of the CDR3 is 12 residues. J lost 4 bases, V lost 11 bases, and 5 bases had no gene match. Germline CDR1 reads MDHEN; CDR2 reads SYDVKM. CDR3 DNA: TGTGCCTCGGGGGGGGGTGCAGATACGCAGTATTTT. The encoded protein is CASGGGADTQYF.

The gene calls are TRBV29-1 and TRBJ2-7; 8 nucleotides match TRBD2. Germline loops: CDR1 SQVTM, CDR2 ANQGSEA. This CDR3 has 13 residues. V lost 5 bases to trimming and J lost 2 bases; unmatched junction nucleotides: 5. As DNA, the CDR3 is TGCAGCGTTCGGGAGGGGGGTCCCTACGAGCAGTACTTC. Translating gives CSVREGGPYEQYF.

This rearrangement joins TRBV18 to TRBJ2-2; TRBD1 matches at 10 bases. The junction had 3 bases not matched to a gene; V was cut back by 5 bases and J by 3 bases. Germline lookup yields CDR1 KGHSH and CDR2 LQKENI. The CDR3 loop spans 15 amino acids. Here the CDR3 reads CASSSGTGDTGELFF. For the CDR3, the DNA is TGTGCCAGCTCATCCGGGACAGGGGACACCGGGGAGCTGTTTTTT.

The J gene is TRBJ2-2, the V gene TRBV7-3; D is unresolved. From germline, CDR1 is SGHTA and CDR2 FQGTGA. The CDR3 covers 16 residues. V gave up 1 base and J gave up 0 bases, with 9 bases separating them. The CDR3 region is CASSLNRRPNTGELFF. The CDR3 DNA is TGTGCCAGCAGCTTAAACAGACGGCCGAACACCGGGGAGCTGTTTTTT.

The V call is TRBV29-1, the J call TRBJ2-7; 9 bases fit TRBD2. The length of the CDR3 is 14 residues. V lost 4 bases and J lost 2; bases outside the gene matches: 6. CDR1 is SQVTM and CDR2 is ANQGSEA in the germline V gene. In DNA form, the CDR3 reads TGCAGCGTTGCGGCTAGCGGGATACCCTACGAGCAGTACTTC. This codes for CSVAASGIPYEQYF.